This T cell receptor (beta chain) was sequenced for a study of shared clonotypes between healthy human individuals. Only in-frame clones appear in the TCRdb table, and some are missing; sequencing was by immunoSEQ multiplex PCR. The sample consists of roughly 2.5 million clones, about 92% of them appearing once. Study results and limitations: Sequencing depth was a factor that was expected to affect clonotype sharing among donors. A few donors held approximately 5% of naive CD4 clonotypes in common.

Naive CD4+ cells were CD45RA-selected; the remaining cells were memory. The length of the CDR3 is 13 residues. V lost 5 bases and J lost 1; bases outside the gene matches: 4. Germline CDR1 is SQVTM and CDR2 is ANQGSEA. Points on this clone: Its antigen remains unidentified.

This chain joins TRBV29-1 and TRBJ1-1; 7 bases fit TRBD1. The sequencing sample was made of naive CD4+ T cells sorted from blood. Sample subset: CD45RA+ positively selected. This sequence was found in a man between 18 and 29 years old in good health. CDR3 region: CSVPTGTNTEAFF. DNA for the CDR3: TGCAGCGTTCCGACAGGGACGAACACTGAAGCTTTCTTT.